Listed below are T cell receptor beta chains from one sample, sequenced in a study of cytomegalovirus exposure and HLA in healthy donors. The protocol was immunoSEQ multiplex PCR, while the TCRdb copy is restricted to in-frame clones and leaves out a portion. The sample comprises under 150,000 clones, roughly 67% of which are singletons, and about 8% rests with the top ten. The sample was PBMCs. The receptor set was obtained from a man aged 18 to 30 in good health and CMV-seropositive. The CDR3 runs from the conserved cysteine through the conserved F or W. The D gene is left open where the match is weak. Expanded clones get a size class; other rows say once, few or many, or leave the size out.

size,V,D,J,CDR3,DNA
once,TRBV28,NA,TRBJ2-2,CASSLWARGELFF,TGTGCCAGCAGTTTATGGGCCCGAGGGGAGCTGTTTTTT
NA,TRBV10-2,NA,TRBJ2-1,CASSLQYSYNEQFF,TGCGCCAGCAGTTTACAGTACTCCTACAATGAGCAGTTCTTC
NA,TRBV7-2,TRBD2,TRBJ2-5,CASRSGTSGGWVETQYF,TGTGCCAGCAGATCCGGGACTAGCGGGGGGTGGGTAGAGACCCAGTACTTC
few,TRBV6-4,NA,TRBJ2-1,CASSEQGGGYNEQFF,TGTGCCAGCAGTGAACAGGGCGGGGGCTACAATGAGCAGTTCTTC
NA,TRBV7-9,NA,TRBJ1-5,CASSLETTKDQPQHF,TGTGCCAGCAGCTTAGAGACAACAAAAGATCAGCCCCAGCATTTT
NA,TRBV27,NA,TRBJ1-6,CASSSIQGYSGSPLHF,TGTGCCAGCAGTTCCATTCAGGGGTACTCGGGATCACCCCTCCACTTT
few,TRBV9,TRBD1,TRBJ1-2,CASSLTGVENYGYTF,TGTGCCAGCAGCTTGACAGGGGTCGAGAACTATGGCTACACCTTC
NA,TRBV4-2,TRBD2,TRBJ2-2,CASSPNKGGGGSVTGELFF,TGTGCCAGCAGCCCCAACAAGGGGGGCGGGGGGTCGGTCACCGGGGAGCTGTTTTTT
few,TRBV28,NA,TRBJ1-1,CASSLQNTEAFF,TGTGCCAGCAGTTTACAGAACACTGAAGCTTTCTTT
NA,TRBV7-2,NA,TRBJ1-6,CASSLGQARNSPLHF,TGTGCCAGCAGCTTAGGTCAGGCCAGAAATTCACCCCTCCACTTT
NA,TRBV5-1,TRBD1,TRBJ2-2,CASSFRTGGTGELFF,TGCGCCAGCAGCTTTAGAACAGGGGGGACCGGGGAGCTGTTTTTT
NA,TRBV6-5,NA,TRBJ1-6,CASSAEGDVWSPLHF,TGTGCCAGCAGCGCCGAGGGGGATGTATGGTCACCCCTCCACTTT
few,TRBV11-2,NA,TRBJ1-2,CASSLDGQSGYTF,TGTGCCAGCAGCTTAGATGGGCAGAGTGGCTACACCTTC
NA,TRBV28,NA,TRBJ2-3,CASTPPTGFNPTDTQYF,TGTGCCAGCACACCCCCGACAGGCTTTAACCCCACAGATACGCAGTATTTT
once,TRBV6-5,NA,TRBJ1-2,CASSATPKVYGYTF,TGTGCCAGCAGTGCGACACCCAAAGTGTATGGCTACACCTTC
NA,TRBV11-2,NA,TRBJ1-2,CASSSRTATTNYGYTF,TGTGCCAGCAGTTCCCGGACAGCCACCACTAACTATGGCTACACCTTC
NA,TRBV4-1,NA,TRBJ2-3,CASSLAETGTDTQYF,TGCGCCAGCAGCTTAGCGGAAACGGGCACAGATACGCAGTATTTT
NA,TRBV28,NA,TRBJ1-2,CASSHSTGQNLCGYTF,TGTGCCAGCAGTCATAGTACGGGACAAAACTTATGTGGCTACACCTTC
once,TRBV5-5,NA,TRBJ2-1,CASSLYGEQFF,TGTGCCAGCAGCTTGTATGGCGAGCAGTTCTTC
NA,TRBV6-1,TRBD1,TRBJ1-1,CASLRQGVSFF,TGTGCCAGCTTAAGACAGGGAGTATCTTTCTTT
NA,TRBV5-1,TRBD1,TRBJ1-2,CASSSTGNYGYTF,TGCGCCAGCAGCTCGACAGGGAACTATGGCTACACCTTC
once,TRBV6-5,NA,TRBJ1-2,CASSTWDQLGGGYTF,TGTGCCAGCAGTACCTGGGACCAGCTGGGGGGTGGCTACACCTTC
NA,TRBV6-6,TRBD1,TRBJ1-2,CASSYSRAGGRHGYTF,TGTGCCAGCAGTTACTCGAGGGCAGGGGGAAGGCATGGCTACACCTTC
few,TRBV6-6,NA,TRBJ1-5,CASSLPPGGNQPQHF,TGTGCCAGCAGTCTACCACCCGGAGGCAATCAGCCCCAGCATTTT
once,TRBV30,NA,TRBJ2-2,CAWSRAGELFF,TGTGCCTGGAGCCGGGCCGGGGAGCTGTTTTTT
NA,TRBV9,NA,TRBJ1-1,CASSVYQGTEAFF,TGTGCCAGCAGCGTTTACCAGGGGACTGAAGCTTTCTTT
few,TRBV7-2,TRBD2,TRBJ2-5,CASSARGTSGIQETQYF,TGTGCCAGCAGCGCGCGAGGGACTAGCGGGATCCAAGAGACCCAGTACTTC
NA,TRBV29-1,TRBD1,TRBJ1-1,CSVAPRGQISAHTEAFF,TGCAGCGTTGCCCCTAGGGGGCAGATTTCCGCGCACACTGAAGCTTTCTTT
few,TRBV18,NA,TRBJ1-1,CASSTTGTEAFF,TGTGCCAGCTCAACCACTGGCACTGAAGCTTTCTTT
NA,TRBV27,NA,TRBJ1-2,CASSLSKDSLYGYTF,TGTGCCAGCAGTTTATCCAAGGACAGCCTCTATGGCTACACCTTC
few,TRBV11-2,TRBD1,TRBJ1-4,CASSDRQGESEKLFF,TGTGCCAGCAGCGATCGACAGGGAGAAAGTGAAAAACTGTTTTTT
medium-sized,TRBV6-5,TRBD2,TRBJ2-1,CASSYGTSEYNEQFF,TGTGCCAGCAGTTACGGGACTAGCGAGTACAATGAGCAGTTCTTC
NA,TRBV14,NA,TRBJ1-2,CASSQENRGWNGYTF,TGTGCCAGCAGCCAAGAGAACCGGGGGTGGAATGGCTACACCTTC
NA,TRBV28,TRBD1,TRBJ1-4,CAIRSTGGPEKLFF,TGTGCCATCAGATCAACAGGGGGACCCGAAAAACTGTTTTTT
few,TRBV28,NA,TRBJ1-2,CASIPAGPAGGYTF,TGTGCCAGCATTCCCGCTGGGCCAGCTGGCGGCTACACCTTC
NA,TRBV4-1,NA,TRBJ2-3,CASSQSRDTSTDTQYF,TGCGCCAGCAGCCAGTCCCGGGACACCTCCACAGATACGCAGTATTTT
NA,TRBV19,NA,TRBJ1-2,CASSIFSGAGYTF,TGTGCCAGTAGTATATTCAGCGGGGCCGGCTACACCTTC
few,TRBV11-2,NA,TRBJ1-4,CASSHGDRDFEKLFF,TGTGCCAGCAGCCACGGAGACCGGGATTTTGAAAAACTGTTTTTT
NA,TRBV5-1,NA,TRBJ2-2,CASSLSMGGSYIGELFF,TGCGCCAGCAGCCTCTCAATGGGGGGTTCGTATATCGGGGAGCTGTTTTTT
NA,TRBV5-1,NA,TRBJ2-2,CASSLRPGDTGELFF,TGCGCCAGCAGCTTGAGGCCAGGGGACACCGGGGAGCTGTTTTTT
once,TRBV30,TRBD1,TRBJ2-7,CAWSSGTGGDEQYF,TGTGCCTGGAGTTCCGGGACAGGGGGGGACGAGCAGTACTTC
NA,TRBV19,NA,TRBJ2-3,CASSIVTDNTDTQYF,TGTGCCAGTAGTATAGTGACAGATAACACAGATACGCAGTATTTT
NA,TRBV7-9,NA,TRBJ2-7,CASSLIPDDRNYEQYF,TGTGCCAGCAGCTTAATCCCCGACGACAGAAACTACGAGCAGTACTTC
few,TRBV29-1,TRBD1,TRBJ1-2,CSDGQGSNYGYTF,TGCAGCGACGGACAGGGATCAAACTATGGCTACACCTTC
NA,TRBV6-1,NA,TRBJ1-1,CASSEGGSGWWSTEAFF,TGTGCCAGCAGTGAAGGGGGTTCAGGGTGGTGGAGCACTGAAGCTTTCTTT
NA,TRBV6-5,NA,TRBJ1-2,CASRRRDTLYGYTF,TGTGCCAGCAGGCGTAGGGACACCCTCTATGGCTACACCTTC
NA,TRBV27,NA,TRBJ2-6,CASSPKTGQRAGANVLTF,TGTGCCAGCAGTCCCAAGACAGGTCAAAGGGCTGGGGCCAACGTCCTGACTTTC
few,TRBV28,TRBD2,TRBJ2-5,CASRRGGQETQYF,TGTGCCAGCCGGCGGGGGGGGCAAGAGACCCAGTACTTC
NA,TRBV6-5,NA,TRBJ1-1,CASSPDRTRAFF,TGTGCCAGCAGCCCCGACAGGACTCGAGCTTTCTTT
NA,TRBV5-1,TRBD1,TRBJ1-5,CASSTGTDNQPQHF,TGCGCCAGCAGCACCGGGACAGACAATCAGCCCCAGCATTTT
NA,TRBV7-2,NA,TRBJ1-2,CASSPIGNYGYTF,TGTGCCAGCAGCCCGATCGGGAACTATGGCTACACCTTC
NA,TRBV18,NA,TRBJ1-3,CASSRDSSSGNTIYF,TGTGCCAGCTCACGTGACTCGAGCTCTGGAAACACCATATATTTT